Listed below are T cell receptor beta chains from one sample, sequenced in a study of blood T cells in healthy people across ages. MiXCR was run by TCRdb on the 5' RACE reads, yielding one entry per CDR3 protein. The table includes fewer than 1.5 million distinct CDR3 sequences, 35% to 45% detected once. The sequenced sample consisted of blood. These receptors came from a woman between 18 and 30 years old in good health. Both conserved end residues are part of each CDR3. A D gene is named only where the DNA matches it firmly. Clone size is shown for a subset of rows, as once, few, many or a class of expanded clone.

clone size,D gene,J gene,V gene,CDR3 protein,CDR3 DNA
NA,NA,TRBJ2-1,TRBV3-1,CASSRTIPTLGEQFF,TGTGCCAGCAGCCGGACAATACCGACTTTAGGTGAGCAGTTCTTC
NA,NA,TRBJ2-2,TRBV7-2,CASSQTGTYNTGELFF,TGTGCCAGCAGCCAGACCGGGACTTATAACACCGGGGAGCTGTTTTTT
few,NA,TRBJ2-4,TRBV2,CASLAVTKNIQYF,TGTGCCAGCTTGGCGGTAACCAAAAACATTCAGTACTTC
few,TRBD2,TRBJ2-7,TRBV7-2,CASSSGLAGRYEQYF,TGTGCCAGCAGCTCCGGACTAGCGGGAAGGTACGAGCAGTACTTC
NA,TRBD1,TRBJ2-7,TRBV15,CATSIPGRGTVSYEQYF,TGTGCCACCAGCATCCCCGGTAGGGGGACAGTCTCCTACGAGCAGTACTTC
NA,NA,TRBJ1-5,TRBV4-1,CASSQEGLRPGNQPQHF,TGCGCCAGCAGCCAAGAGGGACTGCGACCGGGCAATCAGCCCCAGCATTTT
NA,NA,TRBJ2-7,TRBV29-1,CSVEEGSAYEQYF,TGCAGCGTTGAAGAGGGGTCAGCCTACGAGCAGTACTTC
few,NA,TRBJ2-1,TRBV24-1,CATASSSRASNEQFF,TGTGCCACCGCATCCAGCTCGAGGGCTAGTAATGAGCAGTTCTTC
NA,TRBD1,TRBJ1-2,TRBV2,CATGDRNYGYTF,TGTGCCACCGGGGACAGGAACTATGGCTACACCTTC
NA,NA,TRBJ1-4,TRBV20-1,CSARGRSELFF,TGCAGTGCTAGAGGCAGGTCGGAACTGTTTTTT
NA,NA,TRBJ2-5,TRBV11-1,CASSWERETQYF,TGTGCCAGCAGCTGGGAGCGGGAGACCCAGTACTTC
many,NA,TRBJ1-1,TRBV29-1,CSRARSTEAFF,TGCAGCAGGGCGCGGAGTACTGAAGCTTTCTTT
NA,TRBD2,TRBJ2-1,TRBV10-3,CAISYGTNYNEQFF,TGTGCCATCAGTTACGGGACTAACTACAATGAGCAGTTCTTC
few,TRBD1,TRBJ2-5,TRBV4-1,CASSRGTGGQETQYF,TGCGCCAGCAGCCGCGGGACAGGGGGACAAGAGACCCAGTACTTC
few,NA,TRBJ2-7,TRBV20-1,CSARGVNSDYEQYF,TGCAGTGCTAGAGGGGTGAACTCAGACTACGAGCAGTACTTC
NA,NA,TRBJ1-2,TRBV3-1,CASSQDWGQAHGYTF,TGTGCCAGCAGCCAAGATTGGGGGCAGGCCCATGGCTACACCTTC
NA,NA,TRBJ2-2,TRBV28,CASSVLTLDAMNTGELFF,TGTGCCAGCAGTGTATTAACCCTGGACGCAATGAACACCGGGGAGCTGTTTTTT
NA,NA,TRBJ2-7,TRBV11-2,CASSPTVFDEQYF,TGTGCCAGCAGCCCGACAGTTTTTGACGAGCAGTACTTC
few,TRBD2,TRBJ2-5,TRBV7-2,CASSLSRGDQETQYF,TGTGCCAGCAGCTTATCTCGGGGGGACCAAGAGACCCAGTACTTC
NA,NA,TRBJ1-2,TRBV6-5,CASSYPKGSRQENYGYTF,TGTGCCAGCAGTTACCCGAAGGGTTCCCGACAGGAGAACTATGGCTACACCTTC
few,NA,TRBJ2-7,TRBV7-2,CASSLTGQSHEQYF,TGTGCCAGCAGCTTAACTGGGCAGAGCCACGAGCAGTACTTC
NA,TRBD1,TRBJ2-7,TRBV28,CASSLPGQARAYEQYF,TGTGCCAGCAGTTTACCGGGACAGGCCCGTGCCTACGAGCAGTACTTC
few,NA,TRBJ1-1,TRBV20-1,CSASILGGEVVNTEAFF,TGCAGTGCTAGTATTCTAGGGGGAGAGGTCGTAAACACTGAAGCTTTCTTT
NA,NA,TRBJ1-5,TRBV6-5,CASSSPSENQPQHF,TGTGCCAGCAGCTCCCCGTCGGAGAATCAGCCCCAGCATTTT
NA,NA,TRBJ2-3,TRBV27,CASSLYGGLPTSTDTQYF,TGTGCCAGCAGTTTATATGGCGGGCTACCAACTAGCACAGATACGCAGTATTTT
NA,NA,TRBJ2-1,TRBV2,CASRGTGGEGNEQFF,TGTGCCAGCAGAGGGACAGGAGGGGAGGGGAATGAGCAGTTCTTC
few,NA,TRBJ2-5,TRBV7-2,CAAGMETQYF,TGTGCCGCGGGGATGGAGACCCAGTACTTC
NA,TRBD2,TRBJ2-5,TRBV6-5,CASSLSGAQQYF,TGTGCCAGCAGCCTTAGCGGGGCCCAGCAGTACTTC
NA,NA,TRBJ2-3,TRBV2,CASSKNGASTDTQYF,TGTGCCAGCTCAAAAAATGGGGCTAGCACAGATACGCAGTATTTT
few,NA,TRBJ2-1,TRBV7-2,CASSSGLVIYNEQFF,TGTGCCAGCAGCTCGGGACTCGTAATCTACAATGAGCAGTTCTTC
NA,NA,TRBJ1-2,TRBV28,CASSSQTRDTVGYTF,TGTGCCAGCAGTTCACAAACTAGGGACACGGTTGGCTACACCTTC
NA,TRBD1,TRBJ1-2,TRBV12-3/TRBV12-4,CASSSGQGDWGGYTF,TGTGCCAGCAGTTCGGGACAGGGCGATTGGGGAGGCTACACCTTC
NA,NA,TRBJ2-5,TRBV15,CATSRVMGKEGTQYF,TGTGCCACCAGCAGAGTCATGGGGAAGGAAGGGACCCAGTACTTC
NA,NA,TRBJ1-5,TRBV20-1,CSAIPGTSNQPQHF,TGCAGTGCTATCCCCGGGACGAGCAATCAGCCCCAGCATTTT
NA,NA,TRBJ2-7,TRBV9,CASSVGSGGPYEQYF,TGTGCCAGCAGCGTAGGGTCGGGGGGCCCCTACGAGCAGTACTTC
few,TRBD2,TRBJ2-1,TRBV27,CASSSTPLAVNEQFF,TGTGCCAGCAGCTCCACCCCACTAGCGGTTAATGAGCAGTTCTTC
few,NA,TRBJ1-1,TRBV3-1,CASSQVSRGEAFF,TGTGCCAGCAGCCAAGTTTCAAGGGGTGAAGCTTTCTTT
NA,NA,TRBJ2-7,TRBV15,CATSRPVTALSYEQYF,TGTGCCACCAGCAGACCTGTGACAGCCCTCTCCTACGAGCAGTACTTC
NA,TRBD2,TRBJ2-3,TRBV3-1,CASSPRTSGVRTDTQYF,TGTGCCAGCAGCCCCAGGACTAGCGGAGTACGCACAGATACGCAGTATTTT
NA,NA,TRBJ2-7,TRBV9,CASSVHGFEQYF,TGTGCCAGCAGCGTACACGGCTTCGAGCAGTACTTC
NA,NA,TRBJ2-1,TRBV5-1,CASSLLRGWDNEQFF,TGCGCCAGCAGCTTGCTCCGGGGCTGGGACAATGAGCAGTTCTTC
few,TRBD2,TRBJ2-1,TRBV7-2,CASISGGSSYNEQFF,TGTGCCAGCATTAGCGGGGGAAGCTCCTACAATGAGCAGTTCTTC
few,NA,TRBJ2-7,TRBV2,CASSDIGISYEQYF,TGTGCCAGCAGTGATATAGGGATCTCCTACGAGCAGTACTTC
NA,NA,TRBJ2-5,TRBV3-1,CASSQGGLLAVAYNEQYF,TGTGCCAGCAGCCAAGGGGGATTACTAGCTGTCGCCTACAATGAGCAGTACTTC
many,TRBD2,TRBJ2-7,TRBV27,CASSLAGVGYEQYF,TGTGCCAGCAGTCTAGCGGGAGTGGGGTACGAGCAGTACTTC
few,NA,TRBJ2-7,TRBV6-5,CASSLTGGYDNEQYF,TGTGCCAGCAGTTTAACAGGAGGGTACGACAATGAGCAGTACTTC
NA,TRBD2,TRBJ2-1,TRBV19,CASSTTFSGGADEQFF,TGTGCCAGTAGTACGACCTTTTCCGGGGGGGCCGATGAGCAGTTCTTC
NA,NA,TRBJ2-7,TRBV4-1,CASSQESRTANYEQYF,TGCGCCAGCAGCCAAGAGAGTCGGACTGCTAATTACGAGCAGTACTTC
NA,TRBD2,TRBJ2-5,TRBV12-3/TRBV12-4,CAGSLAGGQETQYF,TGTGCCGGCAGTTTGGCCGGGGGGCAAGAGACCCAGTACTTC
NA,TRBD2,TRBJ2-5,TRBV30,CAWSVASGEETQYF,TGTGCCTGGAGTGTCGCCAGCGGGGAAGAGACCCAGTACTTC
NA,TRBD2,TRBJ2-3,TRBV5-1,CASSPGLEGHGTDTQYF,TGCGCCAGCAGCCCAGGACTAGAGGGCCATGGCACAGATACGCAGTATTTT
once,TRBD1,TRBJ2-7,TRBV28,CVSRSAETGDYEQYF,TGTGTCAGCAGATCCGCTGAGACAGGGGACTACGAGCAGTACTTC
NA,NA,TRBJ2-1,TRBV5-1,CASSLDPAAVNEQFF,TGCGCCAGCAGCTTGGATCCAGCGGCCGTCAATGAGCAGTTCTTC
NA,NA,TRBJ2-3,TRBV28,CASSFPLATSTDTQYF,TGTGCCAGCAGTTTCCCCCTAGCGACTAGCACAGATACGCAGTATTTT
once,NA,TRBJ2-5,TRBV6-5,CASSSDLSRDAWEQYF,TGTGCCAGCAGTTCAGACCTATCGCGGGATGCTTGGGAGCAGTACTTC
many,NA,TRBJ2-2,TRBV9,CASSVGISRAAGELFF,TGTGCCAGCAGCGTGGGCATCAGCAGGGCCGCCGGGGAGCTGTTTTTT
few,NA,TRBJ2-7,TRBV28,CASSSFTGSYEQYF,TGTGCCAGCAGTTCATTCACAGGGTCCTACGAGCAGTACTTC
NA,NA,TRBJ2-2,TRBV12-3/TRBV12-4,CASSFGQLGGELFF,TGTGCCAGCAGTTTTGGACAGCTGGGCGGGGAGCTGTTTTTT
NA,NA,TRBJ1-1,TRBV12-3/TRBV12-4,CASSLGTQMNTEAFF,TGTGCCAGCAGTTTGGGGACCCAGATGAACACTGAAGCTTTCTTT